Below, 2 T cell receptor beta chains from the same sample are listed, as sequenced in a study of cytomegalovirus exposure and HLA in healthy donors. Vbeta (60) and Jbeta (13) primers were used in the PCR. The data were produced by immunoSEQ multiplex PCR, yet TCRdb's version contains in-frame clones alone and is incomplete. The top ten hold roughly 2.6% of the sample, which has roughly 100,000 clones, over 65% seen once. What was sequenced was PBMCs. The receptors originated from a middle-aged man in good health and CMV-seronegative.

The chain couples TRBV9 to TRBJ2-7; TRBD2 is a possible D gene (7 bases). V lost 2 bases, J lost 5 bases, and 14 bases lay in between. The CDR3 totals 14 residues. The germline gives CDR1 SGDLS, CDR2 YYNGEE. The CDR3 spells CASSVTGGRDEQYF. The CDR3 nucleotides read TGTGCCAGCAGCGTGACGGGGGGCCGAGACGAGCAGTACTTC.

The chain combines TRBV4-3 with TRBJ2-3; D perhaps matches TRBD1 (6 bases). V was shortened by 1 base and J by 0 bases, with 14 bases between the two germline ends. This CDR3 is built from 17 residues. Germline V lookup: CDR1 LGHNA, CDR2 YSLEER. The DNA of the CDR3 is TGCGCCAGCAGCCAAGGGGTGGGGGACACAAGCACAGATACGCAGTATTTT. Its protein product is CASSQGVGDTSTDTQYF.